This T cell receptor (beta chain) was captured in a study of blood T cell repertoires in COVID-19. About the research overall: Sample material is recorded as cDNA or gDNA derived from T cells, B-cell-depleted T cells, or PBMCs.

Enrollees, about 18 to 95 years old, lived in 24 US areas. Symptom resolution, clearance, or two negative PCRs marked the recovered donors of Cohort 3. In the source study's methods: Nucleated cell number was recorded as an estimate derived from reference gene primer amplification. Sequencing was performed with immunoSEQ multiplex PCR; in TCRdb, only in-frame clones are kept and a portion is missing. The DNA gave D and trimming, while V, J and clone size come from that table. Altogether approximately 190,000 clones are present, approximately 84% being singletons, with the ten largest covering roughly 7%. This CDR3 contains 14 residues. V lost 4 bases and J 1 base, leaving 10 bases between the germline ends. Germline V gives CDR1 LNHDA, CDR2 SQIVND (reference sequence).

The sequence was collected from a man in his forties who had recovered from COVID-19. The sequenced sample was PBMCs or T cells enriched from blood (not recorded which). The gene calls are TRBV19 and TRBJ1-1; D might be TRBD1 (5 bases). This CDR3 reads CASSTYTGNTEAFF. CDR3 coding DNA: TGTGCCAGTAGTACGTACACAGGGAACACTGAAGCTTTCTTT.